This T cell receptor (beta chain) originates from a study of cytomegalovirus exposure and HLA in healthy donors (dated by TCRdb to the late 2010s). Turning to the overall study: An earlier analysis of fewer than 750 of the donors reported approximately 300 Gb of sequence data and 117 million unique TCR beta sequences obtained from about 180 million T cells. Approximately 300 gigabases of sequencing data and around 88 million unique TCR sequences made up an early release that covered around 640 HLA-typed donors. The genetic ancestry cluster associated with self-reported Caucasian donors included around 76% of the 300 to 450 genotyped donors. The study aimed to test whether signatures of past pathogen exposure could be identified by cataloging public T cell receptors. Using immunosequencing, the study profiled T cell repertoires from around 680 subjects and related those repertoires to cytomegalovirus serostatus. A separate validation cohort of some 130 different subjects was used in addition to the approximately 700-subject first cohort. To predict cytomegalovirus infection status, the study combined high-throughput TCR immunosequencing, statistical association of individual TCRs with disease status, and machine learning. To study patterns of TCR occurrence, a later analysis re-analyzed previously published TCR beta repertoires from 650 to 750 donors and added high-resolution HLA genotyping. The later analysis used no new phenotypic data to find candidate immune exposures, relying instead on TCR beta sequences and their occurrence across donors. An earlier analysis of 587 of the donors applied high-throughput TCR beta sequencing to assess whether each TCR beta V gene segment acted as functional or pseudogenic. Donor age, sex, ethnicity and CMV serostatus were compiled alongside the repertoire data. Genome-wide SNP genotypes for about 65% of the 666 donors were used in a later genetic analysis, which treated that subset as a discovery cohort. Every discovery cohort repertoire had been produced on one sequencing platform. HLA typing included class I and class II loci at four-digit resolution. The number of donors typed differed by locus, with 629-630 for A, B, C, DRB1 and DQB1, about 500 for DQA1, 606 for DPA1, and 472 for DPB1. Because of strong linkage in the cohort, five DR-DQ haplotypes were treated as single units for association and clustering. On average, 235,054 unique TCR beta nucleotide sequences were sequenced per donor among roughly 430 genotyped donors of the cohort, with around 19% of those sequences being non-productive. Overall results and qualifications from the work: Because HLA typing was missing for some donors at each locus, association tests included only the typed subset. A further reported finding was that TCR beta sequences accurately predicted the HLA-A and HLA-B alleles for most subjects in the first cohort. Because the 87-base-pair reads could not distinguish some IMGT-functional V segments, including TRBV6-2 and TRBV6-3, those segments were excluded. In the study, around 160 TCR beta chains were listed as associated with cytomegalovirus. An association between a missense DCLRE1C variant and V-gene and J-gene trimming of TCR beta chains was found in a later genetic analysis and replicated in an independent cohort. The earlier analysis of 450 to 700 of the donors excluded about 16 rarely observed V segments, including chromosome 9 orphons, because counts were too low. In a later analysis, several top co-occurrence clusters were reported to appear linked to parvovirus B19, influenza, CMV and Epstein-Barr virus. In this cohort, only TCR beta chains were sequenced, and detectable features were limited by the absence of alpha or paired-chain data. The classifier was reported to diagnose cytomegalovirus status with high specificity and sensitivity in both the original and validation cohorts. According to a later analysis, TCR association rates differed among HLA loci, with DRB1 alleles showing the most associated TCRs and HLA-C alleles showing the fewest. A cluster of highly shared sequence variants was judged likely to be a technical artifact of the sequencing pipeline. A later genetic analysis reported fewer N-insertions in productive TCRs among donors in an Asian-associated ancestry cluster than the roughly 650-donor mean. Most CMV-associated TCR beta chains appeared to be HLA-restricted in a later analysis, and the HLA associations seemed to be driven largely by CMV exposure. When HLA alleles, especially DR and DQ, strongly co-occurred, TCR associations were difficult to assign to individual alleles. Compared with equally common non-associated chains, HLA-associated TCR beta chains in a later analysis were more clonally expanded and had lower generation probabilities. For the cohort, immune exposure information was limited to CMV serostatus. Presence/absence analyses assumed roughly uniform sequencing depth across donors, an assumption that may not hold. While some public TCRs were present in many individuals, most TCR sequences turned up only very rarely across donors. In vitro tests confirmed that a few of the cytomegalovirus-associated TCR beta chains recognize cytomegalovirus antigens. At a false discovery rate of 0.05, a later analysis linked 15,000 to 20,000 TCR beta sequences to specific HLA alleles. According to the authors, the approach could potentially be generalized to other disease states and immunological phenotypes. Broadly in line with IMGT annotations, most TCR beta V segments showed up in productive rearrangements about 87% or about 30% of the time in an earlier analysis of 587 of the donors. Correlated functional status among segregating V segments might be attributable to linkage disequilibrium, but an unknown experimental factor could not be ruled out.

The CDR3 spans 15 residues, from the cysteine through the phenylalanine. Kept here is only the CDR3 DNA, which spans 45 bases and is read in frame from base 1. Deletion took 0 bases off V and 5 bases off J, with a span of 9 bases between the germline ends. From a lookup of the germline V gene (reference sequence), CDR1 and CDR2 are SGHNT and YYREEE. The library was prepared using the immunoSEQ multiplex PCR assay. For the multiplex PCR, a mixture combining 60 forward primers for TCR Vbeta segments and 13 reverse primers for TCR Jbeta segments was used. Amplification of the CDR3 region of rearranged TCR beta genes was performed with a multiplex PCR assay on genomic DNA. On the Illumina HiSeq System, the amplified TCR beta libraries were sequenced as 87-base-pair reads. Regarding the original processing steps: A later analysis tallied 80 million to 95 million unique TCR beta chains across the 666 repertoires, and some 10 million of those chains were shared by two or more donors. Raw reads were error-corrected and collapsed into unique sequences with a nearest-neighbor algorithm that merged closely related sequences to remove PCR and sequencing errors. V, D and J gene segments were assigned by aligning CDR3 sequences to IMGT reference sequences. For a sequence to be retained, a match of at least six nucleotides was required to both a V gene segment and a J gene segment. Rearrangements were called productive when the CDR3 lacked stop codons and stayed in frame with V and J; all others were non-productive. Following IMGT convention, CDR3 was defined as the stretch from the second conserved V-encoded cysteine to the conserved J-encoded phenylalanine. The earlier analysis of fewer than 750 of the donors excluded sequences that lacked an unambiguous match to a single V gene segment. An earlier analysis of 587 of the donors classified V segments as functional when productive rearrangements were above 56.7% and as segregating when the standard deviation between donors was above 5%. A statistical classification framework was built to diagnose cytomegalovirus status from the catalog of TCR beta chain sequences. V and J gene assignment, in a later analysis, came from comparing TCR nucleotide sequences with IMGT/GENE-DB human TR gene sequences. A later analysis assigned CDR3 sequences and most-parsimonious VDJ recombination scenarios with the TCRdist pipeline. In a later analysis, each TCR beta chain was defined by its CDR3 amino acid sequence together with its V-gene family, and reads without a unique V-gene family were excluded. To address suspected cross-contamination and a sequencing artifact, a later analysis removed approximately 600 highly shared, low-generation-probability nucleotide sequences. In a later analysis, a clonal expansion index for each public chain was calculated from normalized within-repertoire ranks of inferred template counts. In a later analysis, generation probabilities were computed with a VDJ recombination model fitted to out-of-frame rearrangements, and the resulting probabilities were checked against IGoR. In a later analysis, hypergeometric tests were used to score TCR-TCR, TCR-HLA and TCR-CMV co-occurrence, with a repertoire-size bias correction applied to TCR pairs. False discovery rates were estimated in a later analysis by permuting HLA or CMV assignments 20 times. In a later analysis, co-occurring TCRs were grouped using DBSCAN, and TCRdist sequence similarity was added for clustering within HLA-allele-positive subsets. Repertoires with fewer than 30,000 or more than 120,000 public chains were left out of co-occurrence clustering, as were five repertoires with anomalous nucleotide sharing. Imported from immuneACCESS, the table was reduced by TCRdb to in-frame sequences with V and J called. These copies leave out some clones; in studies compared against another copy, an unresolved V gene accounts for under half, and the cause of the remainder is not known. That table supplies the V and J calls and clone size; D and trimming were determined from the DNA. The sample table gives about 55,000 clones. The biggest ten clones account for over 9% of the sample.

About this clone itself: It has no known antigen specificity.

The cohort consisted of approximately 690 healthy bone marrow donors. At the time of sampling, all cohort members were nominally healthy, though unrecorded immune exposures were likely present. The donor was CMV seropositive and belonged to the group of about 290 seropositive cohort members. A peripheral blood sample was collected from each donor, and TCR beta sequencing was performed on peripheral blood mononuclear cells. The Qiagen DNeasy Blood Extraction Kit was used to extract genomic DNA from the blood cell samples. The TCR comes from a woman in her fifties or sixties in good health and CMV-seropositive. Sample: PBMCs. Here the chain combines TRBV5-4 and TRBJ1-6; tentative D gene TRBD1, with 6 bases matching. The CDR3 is CASSLGTANNSPLHF. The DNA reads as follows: TGTGCCAGCAGCTTGGGGACAGCCAATAATTCACCCCTCCACTTT.